What follows describes a single T cell receptor beta chain. Other DNA sequences in this sample translate to the same CDR3. Sequenced by immunoSEQ multiplex PCR; TCRdb stores in-frame clones only, minus some. The sample consists of 200,000 or so clones, roughly 94% of them appearing once. The record originates from a study of control samples from healthy donors and cancer patients. Losses at the gene ends were 4 bases for V and 2 bases for J; bases not matched to a gene: 7. The CDR3 sequence is 14 residues long. The germline CDR1 and CDR2 sequences are SQVTM and ANQGSEA. Sequenced: blood. This clonotype was sampled from a man aged 50 to 59 in good health. This chain joins TRBV29-1 and TRBJ2-7, with TRBD2 matching 8 bases. The CDR3 loop is CSVVGRGGPYEQYF. CDR3 coding DNA: TGCAGCGTTGTAGGTCGGGGGGGGCCCTACGAGCAGTACTTC.